This T cell receptor beta chain was sequenced for a study of breast tumors, draining lymph nodes, adjacent tissues (dated by TCRdb to 2016 to 2017). For the study in its entirety: Breast cancer patients provided tumor, adjacent nontumor tissue and axillary lymph nodes, and the study compared the TCR beta repertoires across these three sources. In human breast cancer, the study set out to assess how tumor, surrounding tissue and draining lymph node repertoires relate to one another and whether T cells might be exchanged between them.

Sequencing used an Illumina HiSeq 2000. Multiplex PCR amplification was used to build the TCR beta chain libraries. High-throughput sequencing was used to analyze the amplified TCR beta chain products. The public reads were reanalyzed by TCRdb: fastp trimming at Q25, MiXCR alignment, in-frame beta chains only. Rows are combined by CDR3 protein, so each entry shows the most common genes and DNA. The sample table shows around 130,000 distinct CDR3 sequences, and roughly 20% are seen once. Jointly, the top ten make up roughly 2% of the sample. The axillary draining lymph nodes of breast cancer patients were the source of the lymph node samples. For CDR1 and CDR2, the germline V gene (reference sequence) lists LGHDT and YNNKEL. V is shortened by 4 bases, J by 5 bases, and the region joining them spans 18 bases. CDR3 length: 15 amino acids, cysteine to phenylalanine. Here the CDR3 DNA is all that survives: 45 bases in frame from base 1.

Ten or more counts support this clonotype. What this receptor recognizes is not known. Base qualities are not at hand, and no much larger clone is one base apart. The paper's findings and limits, for the study overall: Rather than being directly demonstrated, the conclusion that tumor T cells originate in lymph nodes was presented as consistent with a hypothesis. Tumor and nontumor tissue repertoires were found to be significantly more similar in luminal-like than in basal-like breast cancer. The data were considered consistent with the idea that most tumor T cells come from the lymph node and then expand in tumor tissue. Tumor T-cell repertoires showed less diversity than lymph node repertoires and more diversity than nontumor tissue repertoires, and tumor T-cell repertoires showed preferential V and J gene usage.

Recombination connected TRBV3-1 to TRBJ2-7, with the D gene too uncertain to name. Sample: axillary lymph node tissue. The receptor was isolated from a female donor with breast cancer. Some clones in this sample may be carry-over from other donors' samples. The CDR3 loop reads CASSLTFGRMDEQYF. At the DNA level, the sequence is TGTGCCAGCAGCCTCACTTTCGGGCGGATGGACGAGCAGTACTTC.